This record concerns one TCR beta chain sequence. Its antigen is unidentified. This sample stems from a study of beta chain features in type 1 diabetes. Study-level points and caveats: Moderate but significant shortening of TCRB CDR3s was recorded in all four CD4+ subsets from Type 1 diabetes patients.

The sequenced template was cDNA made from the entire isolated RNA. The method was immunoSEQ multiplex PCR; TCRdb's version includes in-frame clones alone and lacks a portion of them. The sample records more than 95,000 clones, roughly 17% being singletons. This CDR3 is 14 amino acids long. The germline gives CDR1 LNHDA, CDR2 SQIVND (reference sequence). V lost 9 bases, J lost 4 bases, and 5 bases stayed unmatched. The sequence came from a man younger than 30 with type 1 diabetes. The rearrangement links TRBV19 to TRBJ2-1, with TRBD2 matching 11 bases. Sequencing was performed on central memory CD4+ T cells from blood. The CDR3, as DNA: TGTGCCAGCAAGACTAGCGGGGCTTACAATGAGCAGTTCTTC. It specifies CASKTSGAYNEQFF.